A selection of T cell receptor beta chains follows, all from one sample in a study of blood T cell repertoires in COVID-19. This table comes from immunoSEQ multiplex PCR, and its TCRdb copy is limited to in-frame clones, with some not included. The sample contains roughly 49,000 clones, approximately 87% of which appear only once. Sequenced input: peripheral blood. The receptor source for this set is a human donor in a cohort sampled during active COVID-19. CDR3s include the opening cysteine and the closing phenylalanine or tryptophan.

v_call: TRBV5-6; j_call: TRBJ1-1; cdr3_aa: CASSLGQGIAEAFF
v_call: TRBV6-5; j_call: TRBJ1-2; cdr3_aa: CASSSNPGDYGYTF
v_call: TRBV9; j_call: TRBJ1-4; cdr3_aa: CASSSGGHPNEKLFF
v_call: TRBV5-6; j_call: TRBJ1-2; cdr3_aa: CASSSQAHYGYTF
v_call: TRBV6-2/TRBV6-3; j_call: TRBJ2-1; cdr3_aa: CASSPGGGGYNEQFF
v_call: TRBV7-2; j_call: TRBJ1-5; cdr3_aa: CASSLALGEGQPQHF
v_call: TRBV10-3; j_call: TRBJ1-5; cdr3_aa: CAISESRDYQPQHF
v_call: TRBV7-3; j_call: TRBJ2-1; cdr3_aa: CASSRDSSSSYNEQFF
v_call: TRBV6-5; j_call: TRBJ1-1; cdr3_aa: CASTLDRGGTEAFF
v_call: TRBV11-3; j_call: TRBJ1-1; cdr3_aa: CASSYGQGASGEAFF
v_call: TRBV6-4; j_call: TRBJ1-2; cdr3_aa: CASKLGQGDYGYTF
v_call: TRBV28; j_call: TRBJ2-7; cdr3_aa: CASRLHGRLYEQYF
v_call: TRBV28; j_call: TRBJ1-2; cdr3_aa: CASSEKTGFLYGYTF
v_call: TRBV7-2; j_call: TRBJ1-4; cdr3_aa: CASSWDRLNEKLFF
v_call: TRBV6-5; j_call: TRBJ1-2; cdr3_aa: CASSYGGGENYGYTF
v_call: TRBV5-4; j_call: TRBJ2-2; cdr3_aa: CASNDPTGLNTGELFF